This record concerns one T cell receptor beta chain sequence. Its antigen is undetermined. This specimen belongs to a study of radiotherapy plus CTLA-4 blockade in lung cancer. Broader study findings: It was early blood T cell clone dynamics, with interferon-beta, that reportedly best predicted response. An expansion of tumor-derived TCR clones occurred in blood after radiotherapy plus ipilimumab.

From germline, CDR1 is SGHRS and CDR2 YFSETQ. There are 15 residues in the CDR3. Trimming removed 4 bases from V and 7 bases from J; junction bases left unmatched: 4. Generated by immunoSEQ multiplex PCR, the TCRdb table keeps only in-frame clones and is missing some. The table lists tens of thousands of clones, approximately 83% of them singletons. The rearrangement links TRBV5-1 to TRBJ2-1; 14 bases are a match to TRBD2. The specimen was peripheral blood, collected from a patient treated with radiotherapy plus ipilimumab. This sequence originates from a human donor with non-small cell lung cancer that progressed on radiotherapy plus ipilimumab. CDR3 in DNA: TGCGCCAGCAGCCCCGGGACTAGCGGGAGAAATGAGCAGTTCTTC. Encoded protein: CASSPGTSGRNEQFF.